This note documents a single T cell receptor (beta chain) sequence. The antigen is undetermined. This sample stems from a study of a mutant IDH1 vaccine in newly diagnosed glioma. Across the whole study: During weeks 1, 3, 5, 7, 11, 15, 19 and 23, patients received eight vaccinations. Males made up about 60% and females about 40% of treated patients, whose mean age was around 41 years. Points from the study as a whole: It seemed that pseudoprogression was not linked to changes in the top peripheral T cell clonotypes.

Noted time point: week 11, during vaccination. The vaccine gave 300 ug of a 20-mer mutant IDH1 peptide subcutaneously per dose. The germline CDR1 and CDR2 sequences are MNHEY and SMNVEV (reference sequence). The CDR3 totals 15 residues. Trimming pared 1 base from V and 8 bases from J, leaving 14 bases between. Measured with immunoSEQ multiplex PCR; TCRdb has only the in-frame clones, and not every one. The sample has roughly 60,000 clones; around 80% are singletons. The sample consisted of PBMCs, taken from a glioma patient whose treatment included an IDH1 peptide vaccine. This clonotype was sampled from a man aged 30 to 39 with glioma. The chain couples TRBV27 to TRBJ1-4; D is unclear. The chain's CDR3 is CASSLYGQPGEKLFF. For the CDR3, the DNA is TGTGCCAGCAGTTTATATGGCCAACCGGGGGAAAAACTGTTTTTT.